What follows is one T cell receptor (beta chain) and its context. Its antigen has not been determined. Base qualities were left out, and no much larger clone turns up one base away. Sorted unstimulated T cells and proliferating T cells recovered from mixed lymphocyte reactions underwent TCRbeta CDR3 sequencing. Fresh whole blood from around eleven HLA-typed healthy donors served as the source for isolating PBMCs. The data are from a study of siplizumab effects on memory and regulatory T cells (dated by TCRdb to the late 2010s). Regarding the research as a whole: The effect of the anti-CD2 antibody siplizumab on alloreactive T-cell subsets was examined in allogeneic mixed lymphocyte reactions constructed from human PBMCs. Results and caveats for the whole study, not just this receptor: Whether proliferating Tregs from siplizumab cultures were suppressive was not functionally confirmed. Siplizumab significantly reduced the cumulative frequency of alloreactive sequences traceable to unstimulated CD4+ memory T cells. In reactions with siplizumab, an average of about 62% of mappable alloreactive CD4+ clones were Treg-derived, compared with about 27% in control reactions. About 75-95% of proliferating CD4+ or CD8+ clones could not be given a naive or memory phenotype. Greater diversity appeared to be present in unstimulated naive T cells than in memory T cells, and a substantial contribution to the alloresponse seemed to be made by naive cells. Sequences below about 10^-5 frequency were poorly captured, so only a minor fraction of alloreactive clones could be mapped to unstimulated subsets.

Library construction relied on the immunoSEQ multiplex PCR assay. Some 1.1 x 10^5 TCR templates per sample were assayed on the deep sequencing platform. Genomic DNA extracted from sorted T cells was the material used for TCRbeta CDR3 sequencing. In the source study's methods: The R programming language was used for clonal analysis of TCRbeta CDR3 data. Comparing unstimulated samples against CFSE-low samples taken after the reaction was how alloreactive CD4+ and CD8+ clones were defined. Regulatory or non-regulatory origin of alloreactive CD4+ clones was assigned by matching sequences to the sorted unstimulated Treg and non-Treg repertoires. This is the immuneACCESS table as TCRdb keeps it, with only in-frame sequences that have V and J called. A part of the clones is gone; compared with another copy, unresolved V genes explain less than half, and the rest is unexplained. Clonal size and the V and J genes are those of that table, whereas D and trimming came from the DNA. The sample data list about 91,000 clones, and 93% of these were observed just once. Approximately 5.9% of the sample belongs to the ten largest clones.

Sequences MNHNY (CDR1) and SVGAGI (CDR2) are obtained from the germline V gene (reference sequence). The CDR3 contains 16 residues, cysteine and phenylalanine counted. Only the CDR3 DNA is retained, 48 bases long and in frame from the first base. V has 6 bases trimmed and J has 5 bases trimmed; junction bases matching no gene number 14. This clonotype was sampled from a human donor in good health. The chain is made from TRBV6-6 and TRBJ2-5; TRBD2 matches 8 bases in the middle. Sequenced material: CD8+ T cells sorted from blood. The DNA sequence is as follows: TGTGCCAGCAGCTTCTCCGGGGGGGCCGCGGGTGAGACCCAGTACTTC. Its translation reads: CASSFSGGAAGETQYF.